This T cell receptor beta chain is from a study of blood T cell repertoires in COVID-19. This clone was seen only once. Original analysis: Estimated nucleated cell counts came from reference gene primer amplification. The protocol was immunoSEQ multiplex PCR, while the TCRdb copy is restricted to in-frame clones and leaves out a portion. For V, J and clone size, that table is used; D and trimming come from the DNA. The sample has roughly 120,000 clones, 88% seen once. The CDR3 is 14 amino acids. V dropped 1 base and J dropped 5 bases, with 8 bases sitting between them. The genes are TRBV23-1 and TRBJ2-2; D is possibly TRBD1 (5 bases). TRBV23-1 is filed as an ORF, its function uncertain. The receptor's source is a woman aged 50 to 65 with active or convalescent COVID-19. The specimen sequenced was peripheral blood. In DNA, the CDR3 is TGCGCCAGCAGTCAATTCAGGGTGACCGGGGAGCTGTTTTTT. Protein sequence: CASSQFRVTGELFF.